One sample yielded the 10 T cell receptor beta chains listed below, sequenced in a study of molecular identifiers for immune sequencing clone quantification. From the PCR reads, TCRdb called clonotypes with MiXCR, one entry per CDR3 protein. The sample carries more than 550,000 distinct CDR3 sequences, about 25% recorded once. Sequenced input: naive CD8+ T cells from blood, with Jurkat cell RNA spiked in. Subset of the sample: FACS-sorted CD8+CD4-CCR7+CD45RA+ naive T cells. The receptors derive from a human donor in good health. Some libraries in this study had Jurkat cell RNA spiked in.

Regarding this clonotype: Given a much more abundant clone one base away, this may be a read error. The V call is TRBV24-1, the J call TRBJ2-1; 13 bases fit TRBD2. This CDR3 region has 17 residues. CDR1 and CDR2 (germline): KGHDR, SFDVKD. CDR3 sequence: CATSEWTSGSSYNGQFF. The CDR3 region has the DNA TGTGCCACCAGTGAGTGGACTAGCGGGAGTAGTTACAATGGGCAGTTCTTC.

This rearrangement joins TRBV20-1 to TRBJ2-7; the match to TRBD2 covers 9 bases. Per germline, CDR1 DFQATT and CDR2 SNEGSKA (reference sequence). This CDR3 contains 15 residues. V lost 1 base and J lost 5; bases outside the gene matches: 9. In nucleotides, the CDR3 is TGCAGTGCTAGAGTGTTGATAGCGGGAGACCACGAGCAGTACTTC. Translated, it gives CSARVLIAGDHEQYF.

Of note for this clonotype: A much larger clone lies a single base off, so this may be a read error. The CDR3 loop is CASWVGKNTEAFF. CDR3 nucleotide sequence: TGCGCCAGCTGGGTGGGGAAGAACACTGAAGCTTTCTTT. The chain links TRBV4-1 to TRBJ1-1; the D is unclear. Trimming shortened V by 8 bases and J by 1 base, and 11 bases separated the two germline ends. This CDR3 has 13 amino acids. Germline CDR1 and CDR2: MGHRA and YSYEKL.

This clonotype was observed a handful of times. The J gene is TRBJ2-7, the V gene TRBV27; TRBD1 might be the D (6 bases). V gave up 5 bases and J gave up 13 bases, with 18 bases separating them. This CDR3 contains 12 residues. Per germline, CDR1 MNHEY and CDR2 SMNVEV (reference sequence). This CDR3 reads CASSDKGRGFYF. The CDR3 bases are TGTGCCAGCAGTGATAAGGGCAGGGGCTTTTACTTC.

Many counts were recorded for this clonotype. The gene calls are TRBV7-2 and TRBJ2-7, with 8 bases lining up with TRBD1. This CDR3 has 16 residues. Per germline, CDR1 SGHTA and CDR2 FQGNSA. Unmatched junction bases numbered 14, after V lost 5 bases and J lost 5 bases. For the CDR3, the DNA is TGTGCCAGCAGCACAACCTCCGGGACAGGTGTACACGAGCAGTACTTC. Encoded protein: CASSTTSGTGVHEQYF.

V is TRBV11-2 and J is TRBJ2-1, with 9 bases fitting TRBD2. CDR3 size: 16 residues. CDR1 SGHAT and CDR2 FQNNGV come from the germline V gene. J lost 1 base, V lost 3 bases, and 4 bases had no gene match. Written as DNA, the CDR3 is TGTGCCAGCAGCTTCGGACTAGCGCCTTCCTACAATGAGCAGTTCTTC. Translated: CASSFGLAPSYNEQFF.

In regard to this clonotype: Its ends do not fully match the called genes, so a read error is possible. The CDR3 bases are TGTGCCTGCAGCTTAGACTCTAGCAATCAGCCCCAGCATTTT. Its protein product is CACSLDSSNQPQHF. The gene calls are TRBV6-1 and TRBJ1-5; D gene uncertain. Germline V CDR1 and CDR2: MNHNS, SASEGT. This CDR3 is 14 amino acids long.

This clonotype has at least ten counts. V usage is TRBV5-4 and J usage is TRBJ2-6; 7 bases map to TRBD1. The length of the CDR3 is 16 residues. The germline V gene has CDR1 SGHNT and CDR2 YYREEE (reference sequence). V shed 4 bases and J 3 bases; nucleotides not matched to a gene: 7. CDR3 residues: CASSLDRDSGANVLTF. The DNA for the CDR3 is TGTGCCAGCAGCCTTGACAGGGATAGTGGGGCCAACGTCCTGACTTTC.

This clonotype was observed at least ten times. The chain carries TRBV12-3 or TRBV12-4 and TRBJ2-5, with D unclear. The CDR3 is 13 amino acids. V lost 6 bases to trimming and J lost 5 bases, with 13 bases between them. The CDR3 reads CASRARMWETQYF. CDR3 sequence (DNA): TGTGCCAGCAGGGCCCGGATGTGGGAGACCCAGTACTTC.

Worth noting for this clonotype: This may be a read error, as it is one base from a much larger clone. The CDR3 sequence: CASSIQGLAFF. DNA of the CDR3: TGCGCCAGCAGCATACAGGGGCTCGCTTTCTTT. The chain joins TRBV4-1 to TRBJ1-1, with TRBD1 matching 7 bases. This CDR3 is 11 amino acids long. Germline loops: CDR1 MGHRA, CDR2 YSYEKL. V shed 5 bases and J 11 bases; nucleotides not matched to a gene: 5.